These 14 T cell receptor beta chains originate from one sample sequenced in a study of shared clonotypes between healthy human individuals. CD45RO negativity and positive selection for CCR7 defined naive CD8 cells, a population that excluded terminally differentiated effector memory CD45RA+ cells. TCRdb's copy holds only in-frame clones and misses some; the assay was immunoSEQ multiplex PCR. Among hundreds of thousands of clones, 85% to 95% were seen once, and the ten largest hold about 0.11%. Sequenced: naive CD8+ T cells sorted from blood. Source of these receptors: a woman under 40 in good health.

The CDR3 coding sequence is TGTGCCAGCAGCCAAGGGGCGGGAGGGTACAATGAGCAGTTCTTC. It codes for CASSQGAGGYNEQFF. The chain links TRBV14 to TRBJ2-1; TRBD2 agrees at 9 bases. With 1 base clipped from V and 4 bases from J, the junction kept 2 bases outside the gene matches. This CDR3 region has 15 residues. Germline loops: CDR1 SGHDN, CDR2 FVKESK. Combining the CDR3 with reference TRBV14 and TRBJ2-1 gives the whole variable domain EAGVTQFPSHSVIEKGQTVTLRCDPISGHDNLYWYRRVMGKEIKFLLHFVKESKQDESGMPNNRFLAERTGGTYSTLKVQPAELEDSGVYFCASSQGAGGYNEQFFGPGTRLTVL.

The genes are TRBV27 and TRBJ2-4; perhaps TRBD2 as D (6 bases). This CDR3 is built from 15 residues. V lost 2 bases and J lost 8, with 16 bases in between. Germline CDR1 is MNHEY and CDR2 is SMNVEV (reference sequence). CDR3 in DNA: TGTGCCAGCAGTTTAATACCGAACCGGAGGGACATTCAGTACTTC. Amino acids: CASSLIPNRRDIQYF.

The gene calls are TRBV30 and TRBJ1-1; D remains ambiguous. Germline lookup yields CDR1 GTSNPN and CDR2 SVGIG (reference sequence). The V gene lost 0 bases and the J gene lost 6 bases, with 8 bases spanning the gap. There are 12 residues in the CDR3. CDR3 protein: CAWSVKSPEAFF. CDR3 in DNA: TGTGCCTGGAGTGTAAAGAGCCCTGAAGCTTTCTTT.

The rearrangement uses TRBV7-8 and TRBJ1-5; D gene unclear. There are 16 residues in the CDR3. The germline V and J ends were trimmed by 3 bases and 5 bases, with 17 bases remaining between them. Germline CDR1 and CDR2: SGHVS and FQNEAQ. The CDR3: CASSFGVSGLDQPQHF. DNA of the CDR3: TGTGCCAGCAGCTTCGGAGTTTCCGGGCTCGATCAGCCCCAGCATTTT.

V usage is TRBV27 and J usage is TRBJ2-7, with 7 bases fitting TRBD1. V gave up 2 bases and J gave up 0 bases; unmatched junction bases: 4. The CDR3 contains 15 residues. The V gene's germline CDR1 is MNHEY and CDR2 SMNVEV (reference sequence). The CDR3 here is CASSLLRGSSYEQYF. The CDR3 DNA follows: TGTGCCAGCAGTTTACTCAGGGGGTCCTCCTACGAGCAGTACTTC.

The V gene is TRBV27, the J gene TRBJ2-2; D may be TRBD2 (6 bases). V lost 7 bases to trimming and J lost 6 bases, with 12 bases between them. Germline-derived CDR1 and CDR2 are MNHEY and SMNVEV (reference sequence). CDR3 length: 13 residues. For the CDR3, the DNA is TGTGCCAGCAATCCCGGGGGAGCCGGGGAGCTGTTTTTT. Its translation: CASNPGGAGELFF.

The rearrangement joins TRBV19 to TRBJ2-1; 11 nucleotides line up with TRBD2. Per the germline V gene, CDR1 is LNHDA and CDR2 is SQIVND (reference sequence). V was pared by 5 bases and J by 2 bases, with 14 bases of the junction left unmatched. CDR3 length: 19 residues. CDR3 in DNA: TGTGCCAGTAGTGTCCGACTAGCGGGAAAGTTCCTACCCTACAATGAGCAGTTCTTC. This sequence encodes CASSVRLAGKFLPYNEQFF.

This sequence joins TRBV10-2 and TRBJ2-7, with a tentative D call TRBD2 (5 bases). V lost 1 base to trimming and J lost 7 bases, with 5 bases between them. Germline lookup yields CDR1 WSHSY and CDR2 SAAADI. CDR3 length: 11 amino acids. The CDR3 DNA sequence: TGCGCCAGCAGTGAGTGGAGGGAGCAGTACTTC. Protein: CASSEWREQYF.

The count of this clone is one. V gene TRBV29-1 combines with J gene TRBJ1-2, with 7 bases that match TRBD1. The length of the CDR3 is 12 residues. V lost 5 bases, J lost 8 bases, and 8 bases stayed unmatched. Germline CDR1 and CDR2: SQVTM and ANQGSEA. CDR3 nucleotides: TGCAGCGTTAGAGTAGGGGGCAAAGGCTACACCTTC. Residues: CSVRVGGKGYTF.

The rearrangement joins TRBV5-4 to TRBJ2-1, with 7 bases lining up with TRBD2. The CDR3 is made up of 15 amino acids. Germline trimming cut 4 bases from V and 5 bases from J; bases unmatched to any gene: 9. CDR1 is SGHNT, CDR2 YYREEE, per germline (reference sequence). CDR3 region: CASSRRGAGDNEQFF. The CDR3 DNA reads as TGTGCCAGCAGCCGACGGGGTGCGGGGGACAATGAGCAGTTCTTC.

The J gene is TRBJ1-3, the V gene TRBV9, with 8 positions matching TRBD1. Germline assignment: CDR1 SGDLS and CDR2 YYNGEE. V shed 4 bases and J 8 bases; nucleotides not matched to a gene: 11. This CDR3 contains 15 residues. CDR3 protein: CASSYTPGGRDTIYF. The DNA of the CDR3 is TGTGCCAGCAGCTATACTCCAGGGGGCAGGGACACCATATATTTT.

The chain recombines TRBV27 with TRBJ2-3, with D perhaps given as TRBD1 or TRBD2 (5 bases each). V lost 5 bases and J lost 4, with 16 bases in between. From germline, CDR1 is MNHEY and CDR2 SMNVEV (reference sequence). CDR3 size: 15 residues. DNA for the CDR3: TGTGCCAGCAGTCCTCCCTCCCGGGGCGCAGATACGCAGTATTTT. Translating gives CASSPPSRGADTQYF.

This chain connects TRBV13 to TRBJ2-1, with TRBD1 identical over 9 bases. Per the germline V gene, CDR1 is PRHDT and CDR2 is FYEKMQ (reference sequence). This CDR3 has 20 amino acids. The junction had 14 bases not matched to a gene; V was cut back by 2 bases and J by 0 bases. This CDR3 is CASSLHYSLQGAGSYNEQFF. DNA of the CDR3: TGTGCCAGCAGCTTACATTATTCCTTACAGGGGGCGGGCTCCTACAATGAGCAGTTCTTC. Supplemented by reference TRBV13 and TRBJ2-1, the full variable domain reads AAGVIQSPRHLIKEKRETATLKCYPIPRHDTVYWYQQGPGQDPQFLISFYEKMQSDKGSIPDRFSAQQFSDYHSELNMSSLELGDSALYFCASSLHYSLQGAGSYNEQFFGPGTRLTVL.

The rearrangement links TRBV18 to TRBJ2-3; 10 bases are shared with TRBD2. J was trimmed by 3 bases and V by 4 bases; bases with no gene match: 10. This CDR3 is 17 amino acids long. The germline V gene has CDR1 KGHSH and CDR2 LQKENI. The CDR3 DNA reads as TGTGCCAGCTCACTGAACCCCGGACTAGCGGAGACAGATACGCAGTATTTT. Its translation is CASSLNPGLAETDTQYF.